This section outlines one T cell receptor (beta chain) sequence together with its context. The antigen is not known. The data derive from a study of CD8 T cells in ankylosing spondylitis. Study-level results: Disease-linked clones reportedly concentrated significantly in matched ankylosing spondylitis synovial fluid. Existing reports had already noted some motif variants in reactive arthritis synovial fluid and blood. Apparently characteristic of ankylosing spondylitis blood was a TCR beta motif (under ten highly homologous variants).

TCRdb independently ran MiXCR on the 5' RACE reads; one entry per CDR3 protein. The data contain 180,000 or so distinct CDR3 sequences, around 10% of them singletons. The CDR3 has 14 residues. Germline loops: CDR1 LGHDT, CDR2 YNNKEL (reference sequence). V lost 4 bases and J lost 7, with 13 bases in between. This clonotype was sampled from a male donor with ankylosing spondylitis or in good health (not recorded which). Sequenced sample: blood, either unsorted or a sorted T cell fraction (not recorded which). The chain joins TRBV3-1 to TRBJ2-2; D is possibly TRBD1 (6 bases). DNA for the CDR3: TGTGCCAGCAGCCCTCTCAGGGGCGGCGGGGAGCTGTTTTTT. Its translation is CASSPLRGGGELFF.